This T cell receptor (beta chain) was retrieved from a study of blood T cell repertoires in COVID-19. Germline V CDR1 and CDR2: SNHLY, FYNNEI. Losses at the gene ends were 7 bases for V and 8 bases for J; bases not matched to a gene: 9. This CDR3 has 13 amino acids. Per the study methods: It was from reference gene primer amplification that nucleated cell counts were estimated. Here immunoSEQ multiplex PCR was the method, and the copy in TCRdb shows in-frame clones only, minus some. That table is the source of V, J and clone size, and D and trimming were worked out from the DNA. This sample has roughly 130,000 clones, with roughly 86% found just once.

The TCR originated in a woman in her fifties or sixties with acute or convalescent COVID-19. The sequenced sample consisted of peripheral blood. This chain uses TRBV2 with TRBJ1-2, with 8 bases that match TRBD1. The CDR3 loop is CASIQGAVKGYTF. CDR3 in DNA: TGTGCCAGCATCCAGGGGGCGGTAAAGGGCTACACCTTC.